The T cell receptor beta chain under discussion was sequenced for a study of cytomegalovirus exposure and HLA in healthy donors (TCRdb year 2017). About the full investigation: In an earlier analysis of under 750 of the donors, 250 to 350 Gb of sequence data and just under 120 million unique TCR beta sequences from about 180 million T cells were reported. An early release covering 500 to 750 HLA-typed donors comprised about 320 gigabases of sequencing data and around 80 million unique TCR sequences. Among the roughly 400 genotyped donors, under 90% belonged to the genetic ancestry cluster associated with self-reported Caucasian donors. The study aimed to test whether cataloging public T cell receptors could reveal signatures of past pathogen exposure. The T cell repertoires of about 700 subjects were profiled by immunosequencing and related to cytomegalovirus serostatus. Along with the roughly 610-subject first cohort, a separate validation cohort of more than 90 different subjects was used. High-throughput TCR immunosequencing, statistical association of individual TCRs with disease status, and machine learning were combined to predict cytomegalovirus infection status. A later analysis re-examined previously published TCR beta repertoires from several hundred donors and added high-resolution HLA genotyping to investigate patterns of TCR occurrence. In the later analysis, no new phenotypic data were used to find candidate immune exposures; instead, reliance was placed on TCR beta sequences and their occurrence across donors. In an earlier analysis of more than 550 of the donors, high-throughput TCR beta sequencing was used to judge whether each TCR beta V gene segment behaved as functional or pseudogenic. Alongside the repertoire data, information on donor age, sex, ethnicity and CMV serostatus was compiled. A later genetic analysis used genome-wide SNP genotypes for about 65% of the 666 donors, treating that subset as a discovery cohort. All discovery cohort repertoires had been generated using a single sequencing platform. HLA typing covered class I and class II loci at four-digit resolution. Typing coverage varied by locus: roughly 620-630 donors for A, B, C, DRB1 and DQB1; 522 for DQA1; 606 for DPA1; around 450 for DPB1. Because of strong linkage in the cohort, roughly five DR-DQ haplotypes were treated as single units for association and clustering. On average, over 200,000 unique TCR beta nucleotide sequences were sequenced per donor among about 400 genotyped donors of the cohort, with 15% to 20% of those sequences being non-productive.

The germline V gene gives CDR1 as MDHEN and CDR2 as SYDVKM. The CDR3 measures 15 amino acids from cysteine to phenylalanine. Only the CDR3 part of the read is kept: 45 bases, read in frame from the first base. V and J are trimmed by 0 bases and 5 bases, and the gene matches miss 4 bases of the junction. In total, roughly 670 healthy bone marrow donors made up the cohort. Cohort members were all nominally healthy when sampled, although unrecorded immune exposures were likely present. The donor tested CMV seronegative, placing the donor among the 350 to 400 seronegative members of the cohort. Each donor provided a peripheral blood sample, and peripheral blood mononuclear cells were used for TCR beta sequencing. The Qiagen DNeasy Blood Extraction Kit was used to extract genomic DNA from the blood cell samples. On this clone: Its antigen remains unidentified. There are no base qualities to consult, and no much larger clone falls within one base.

The method was the immunoSEQ multiplex PCR assay. A mixture of 60 forward primers for TCR Vbeta segments and 13 reverse primers for TCR Jbeta segments was used in the multiplex PCR. A multiplex PCR assay on genomic DNA amplified the CDR3 region of rearranged TCR beta genes. On the Illumina HiSeq System, the amplified TCR beta libraries were sequenced as 87-base-pair reads. Under the source paper's analysis protocol: A later analysis counted 65 million to 90 million unique TCR beta chains across the approximately 700 repertoires, and 10 million to 11 million of these chains were shared by at least two donors. To remove PCR and sequencing errors, raw reads were error-corrected and collapsed into unique sequences using a nearest-neighbor algorithm that merged closely related sequences. Alignment of CDR3 sequences to IMGT reference sequences was used to assign V, D and J gene segments. For a sequence to be retained, a match of at least six nucleotides to both a V gene segment and a J gene segment was required. Rearrangements were called productive when the CDR3 lacked stop codons and stayed in frame with V and J; all others were non-productive. Following IMGT convention, CDR3 was defined as the stretch from the second conserved V-encoded cysteine up to the conserved J-encoded phenylalanine. The earlier analysis of about 620 of the donors excluded sequences that lacked an unambiguous match to a single V gene segment. In an earlier analysis of approximately 550 of the donors, V segments were called functional above 56.7% productive rearrangements and were called segregating when the between-donor standard deviation exceeded 5%. A statistical classification framework was built for diagnosing cytomegalovirus status from the catalog of TCR beta chain sequences. V and J gene assignment, in a later analysis, came from comparing TCR nucleotide sequences with IMGT/GENE-DB human TR gene sequences. The TCRdist pipeline was used in a later analysis to assign CDR3 sequences and most-parsimonious VDJ recombination scenarios. A later analysis defined each TCR beta chain by its CDR3 amino acid sequence plus V-gene family, and excluded reads lacking a unique V-gene family. As a way to deal with suspected cross-contamination and a sequencing artifact, a later analysis dropped approximately 590 nucleotide sequences that were highly shared and had low generation probability. In a later analysis, a clonal expansion index was calculated for each public chain from normalized within-repertoire ranks of inferred template counts. A later analysis computed generation probabilities with a VDJ recombination model fitted to out-of-frame rearrangements, and checked the results against IGoR. In a later analysis, TCR-TCR, TCR-HLA and TCR-CMV co-occurrence was scored with hypergeometric tests, and a repertoire-size bias correction was applied to TCR pairs. A later analysis estimated false discovery rates by permuting HLA or CMV assignments 20 times. In a later analysis, co-occurring TCRs were grouped using DBSCAN, with TCRdist sequence similarity added in when clustering inside HLA-allele-positive subsets. For co-occurrence clustering, repertoires with fewer than 30,000 or more than 120,000 public chains were excluded, along with a handful of repertoires with anomalous nucleotide sharing. What TCRdb holds here is the immuneACCESS table cut down to in-frame rearrangements. Part of the clones is not present; checked against another copy, under half of the missing clones reflect an unresolved V gene, and the others are unexplained. Clone size and V and J calls were adopted from that table, with D and trimming inferred from the DNA. This sample is represented by about 100,000 clones; 65% to 75% of them were singletons. The top ten hold approximately 2% of the sample.

Overall study results and their limits: Compared with equally common non-associated chains, HLA-associated TCR beta chains in a later analysis were more clonally expanded and had lower generation probabilities. A further reported finding was that TCR beta sequences accurately predicted the HLA-A and HLA-B alleles for most subjects in the first cohort. Several of the top co-occurrence clusters appeared to be linked to parvovirus B19, influenza, CMV and Epstein-Barr virus, according to a later analysis. A total of 150 or so TCR beta chains were listed by the study as associated with cytomegalovirus. Sequencing depth was assumed to be roughly uniform across donors in the presence/absence analyses, though that assumption may not hold. Most TCR sequences were observed very rarely across donors, whereas some public TCRs were present in many individuals. Strong co-occurrence of HLA alleles, especially DR and DQ, made assigning TCR associations to individual alleles difficult. In an earlier analysis of a few hundred of the donors, most TCR beta V segments were observed in productive rearrangements about 87% or about 30% of the time, broadly matching IMGT annotations. A cluster of highly shared sequence variants was judged likely to represent a technical artifact of the sequencing pipeline. According to the authors, the approach could potentially be generalized to other disease states and immunological phenotypes. At a false discovery rate of 0.05, a later analysis linked around 17,000 TCR beta sequences to specific HLA alleles. In vitro tests confirmed that a few of the cytomegalovirus-associated TCR beta chains recognize cytomegalovirus antigens. The classifier was reported to diagnose cytomegalovirus status with high specificity and sensitivity in both the original and validation cohorts. Some 16 rarely observed V segments, including chromosome 9 orphons, were excluded from the earlier analysis of just under 600 of the donors because counts were too low. A later analysis found that TCR association rates varied across HLA loci, with DRB1 alleles showing the most associated TCRs and HLA-C alleles the fewest. The only immune exposure information available for the cohort was CMV serostatus. According to a later genetic analysis, donors in an Asian-associated ancestry cluster had fewer N-insertions in productive TCRs than the approximately 650-donor mean. V-gene and J-gene trimming of TCR beta chains was associated with a missense DCLRE1C variant in a later genetic analysis, and the association was replicated in an independent cohort. Some IMGT-functional V segments, including TRBV6-2 and TRBV6-3, could not be distinguished by the 87-base-pair reads and were therefore excluded. This cohort had only TCR beta chains sequenced, and the lack of alpha or paired-chain data limited which features could be detected. Linkage disequilibrium might explain the correlated functional status among segregating V segments, but an unknown experimental factor could not be ruled out. Because HLA typing was unavailable for some donors at each locus, only the typed subset was used in association tests. In a later analysis, most CMV-associated TCR beta chains were found to appear HLA-restricted, with HLA associations seemingly driven largely by CMV exposure.

In this chain, TRBV28 is recombined with TRBJ2-7, with 10 bases in between that match TRBD2. The specimen sequenced was PBMCs. This receptor was identified in a woman aged 40 to 49 in good health and CMV-seronegative. This receptor has the CDR3 CASSLWTSGFNEQYF. DNA sequence: TGTGCCAGCAGTTTATGGACTAGCGGGTTTAACGAGCAGTACTTC. This CDR3, with the reference TRBV28 and TRBJ2-7 proteins standing in past its ends, gives the full variable domain DVKVTQSSRYLVKRTGEKVFLECVQDMDHENMFWYRQDPGLGLRLIYFSYDVKMKEKGDIPEGYSVSREKKERFSLILESASTNQTSMYLCASSLWTSGFNEQYFGPGTRLTVT.